What follows describes a single T cell receptor (beta chain). What it binds is unknown. This specimen belongs to a study of chemoradiotherapy in HPV16-positive cancers. Samples were taken several times over chemoradiotherapy. Broader study findings: Functional assays defining HPV-specific T cells used only a couple of HPV16-positive patients. For HPV16-positive patients, expanding HPV-responsive T cells associated with longer recurrence-free survival. Candidate HPV-specific clones and E7-related TCR motifs grew in tumor during treatment.

Sequenced by immunoSEQ multiplex PCR; TCRdb stores in-frame clones only, minus some. The sample lists about 33,000 clones, around 87% occurring once. The source was blood, collected from a patient who underwent chemoradiotherapy. The receptor comes from a human donor with HPV-associated anogenital cancer.

The CDR3 spells CSVVGTGAWGTEAFF. Written as DNA, the CDR3 is TGCAGCGTTGTAGGGACAGGGGCGTGGGGCACTGAAGCTTTCTTT. The rearrangement links TRBV29-1 to TRBJ1-1; 10 bases line up with TRBD1. The germline CDR1 and CDR2 sequences are SQVTM and ANQGSEA. The V segment lost 4 bases and the J segment 4 bases; nucleotides outside the gene matches: 9. The CDR3 runs 15 residues. The variable domain in full, completed from reference TRBV29-1 and TRBJ1-1, reads SAVISQKPSRDICQRGTSLTIQCQVDSQVTMMFWYRQQPGQSLTLIATANQGSEATYESGFVIDKFPISRPNLTFSTLTVSNMSPEDSSIYLCSVVGTGAWGTEAFFGQGTRLTVV.